Listed below are T cell receptor beta chains from one sample, sequenced in a study of T cells expressing NK-cell markers. TCRdb processed the 5' RACE reads again and assigns one entry to each CDR3 protein, with no DNA. This sample contains some 300,000 distinct CDR3 sequences. The sequenced sample consisted of blood T cells: a sorted CD56 or NKG2C T cell subset, CD4+ or CD8+ T cells, or bulk PBMC T cells (not recorded which). The receptors derive from a man younger than 30 in good health. Each CDR3 is given with its conserved first and last residue.

v_call: TRBV7-3
j_call: TRBJ2-1
cdr3_aa: CASSLDVSRNNEQFF

v_call: TRBV5-1
j_call: TRBJ2-3
cdr3_aa: CASSYNGRLAGLMSTDTQYF

v_call: TRBV6-4
j_call: TRBJ2-2
cdr3_aa: CASSSTGGRTGELFF

v_call: TRBV12-3/TRBV12-4
j_call: TRBJ1-2
cdr3_aa: CASSRVPGRHYGYTF

v_call: TRBV25-1
j_call: TRBJ2-2
cdr3_aa: CASSEPYGELFF

v_call: TRBV20-1
j_call: TRBJ2-3
cdr3_aa: CSASALDGDTQYF

v_call: TRBV5-1
j_call: TRBJ1-2
cdr3_aa: CASSIRTGGRDGYTF

v_call: TRBV12-3/TRBV12-4
j_call: TRBJ2-7
cdr3_aa: CASSSPIGPLVEQYF

v_call: TRBV12-3/TRBV12-4
j_call: TRBJ2-7
cdr3_aa: CASSLGLAGGLPYEQYF

v_call: TRBV5-1
j_call: TRBJ2-3
cdr3_aa: CASSQTGSDTQYF

v_call: TRBV29-1
j_call: TRBJ2-3
cdr3_aa: CSVLAPTDTQYF

v_call: TRBV29-1
j_call: TRBJ2-5
cdr3_aa: CSAVGSKETQYF

v_call: TRBV12-3/TRBV12-4
j_call: TRBJ2-5
cdr3_aa: CASSLGSGSVKTQYF

v_call: TRBV29-1
j_call: TRBJ1-1
cdr3_aa: CSVGDVGRTETFF

v_call: TRBV12-3/TRBV12-4
j_call: TRBJ1-1
cdr3_aa: CASSLGPWDTEAFF